The rows below give T cell receptor beta chains drawn from one sample of a study of T cells in Graves' hyperthyroidism and ophthalmopathy. TCRdb passed the multiplex PCR reads through MiXCR, listing each CDR3 protein once. The table records around 560,000 distinct CDR3 sequences, over 15% of them present only once. The specimen was blood. All receptors come from a young woman with Graves' hyperthyroidism. Both conserved end residues are part of each CDR3. The order of the fields is clone size, J gene, V gene, D gene, CDR3 protein, CDR3 DNA. D genes are given only for firm matches. Clone size is stated in some rows and not others, as once, few, many or a class when expanded.

>.|TRBJ1-1|TRBV6-2/TRBV6-3|.
CASSQNRNTEAFF
TGTGCCAGCAGTCAGAACAGAAACACTGAAGCTTTCTTT
>.|TRBJ1-6|TRBV11-3|.
CASSPTSGTNSPLHF
TGTGCCAGCAGCCCAACGTCTGGCACTAATTCACCCCTCCACTTT
>.|TRBJ2-5|TRBV5-4|TRBD2
CASSPRAGGQETQYF
TGTGCCAGCAGCCCTCGGGCGGGGGGGCAAGAGACCCAGTACTTC
>many|TRBJ2-3|TRBV7-2|.
CASSLEVGLLGDTQYF
TGTGCCAGCAGCTTAGAAGTCGGACTCCTAGGGGATACGCAGTATTTT
>.|TRBJ2-3|TRBV7-6|TRBD2
CASSSPSRGGADTQYF
TGTGCCAGCAGCTCCCCTAGCCGGGGGGGCGCAGATACGCAGTATTTT
>few|TRBJ1-5|TRBV19|.
CASSISRQLSNQPQHF
TGTGCCAGTAGTATCTCCCGACAGCTTAGCAATCAGCCCCAGCATTTT
>many|TRBJ1-2|TRBV6-1|.
CASRQAKGGYTF
TGTGCCAGCAGGCAGGCGAAGGGTGGCTACACCTTC
>many|TRBJ2-3|TRBV10-2|.
CASSLSQLVLDTQYF
TGCGCCAGCAGCTTAAGCCAGCTTGTGTTAGATACGCAGTATTTT
>many|TRBJ1-5|TRBV28|TRBD1
CASKVRRAGGLGQPQHF
TGTGCCAGCAAAGTACGAAGGGCAGGGGGCTTGGGTCAGCCCCAGCATTTT
>many|TRBJ2-5|TRBV6-2/TRBV6-3|.
CASRPGTLGTQYF
TGTGCCAGCAGACCGGGGACCTTAGGGACCCAGTACTTC
>.|TRBJ2-6|TRBV28|.
CASTTGRYSGANVLTF
TGTGCCAGCACCACCGGACGGTACTCTGGGGCCAACGTCCTGACTTTC
>.|TRBJ1-2|TRBV27|.
CASSTADSYGYTF
TGTGCCAGCAGTACTGCGGACAGCTATGGCTACACCTTC
>few|TRBJ2-2|TRBV5-1|.
CASSLNPGELFF
TGCGCCAGCAGCTTGAACCCCGGGGAGCTGTTTTTT
>many|TRBJ2-7|TRBV7-2|.
CASSFPVAIYEQYF
TGTGCCAGCAGCTTCCCAGTAGCTATCTACGAGCAGTACTTC
>many|TRBJ2-1|TRBV9|.
CASSVDLLGLNEQFF
TGTGCCAGCAGCGTAGATCTTCTGGGTCTTAATGAGCAGTTCTTC
>few|TRBJ1-3|TRBV11-2|TRBD1
CASSGGQGPGNTIYF
TGTGCCAGCAGCGGGGGACAGGGTCCTGGAAACACCATATATTTT
>few|TRBJ2-7|TRBV4-2|.
CASATRETYEQYF
TGTGCCAGTGCTACCAGGGAAACCTACGAGCAGTACTTC
>few|TRBJ2-5|TRBV6-1|.
CASSAAGRKETQYF
TGTGCCAGCAGTGCCGCAGGGCGGAAAGAGACCCAGTACTTC
>many|TRBJ1-6|TRBV6-1|.
CASSEQGVSPLHF
TGTGCCAGCAGTGAACAGGGTGTCTCACCCCTCCACTTT
>.|TRBJ2-5|TRBV3-1|TRBD1
CASSQGTGWQETQYF
TGTGCCAGCAGCCAAGGGACAGGGTGGCAAGAGACCCAGTACTTC
>.|TRBJ2-3|TRBV6-1|TRBD2
CASRREGLEDTQYF
TGTGCCAGCAGGCGGGAGGGGTTGGAAGATACGCAGTATTTT
>many|TRBJ2-7|TRBV30|.
CAWSVNPDGEQYF
TGTGCCTGGAGTGTAAACCCTGATGGGGAGCAGTACTTC
>.|TRBJ2-5|TRBV2|.
CASSEVGSETQYF
TGTGCCAGCAGTGAAGTAGGGTCCGAGACCCAGTACTTC
>many|TRBJ2-7|TRBV2|.
CASSARGAYEQYF
TGTGCCAGCAGTGCGAGGGGGGCCTACGAGCAGTACTTC
>.|TRBJ2-2|TRBV6-1|.
CASTFALAGTGELFF
TGTGCCAGCACTTTCGCCCTGGCCGGGACCGGGGAGCTGTTTTTT
>.|TRBJ1-4|TRBV12-3/TRBV12-4|.
CASRMSTGPNEKLFF
TGTGCCAGCAGGATGAGTACGGGCCCTAATGAAAAACTGTTTTTT
>many|TRBJ1-1|TRBV7-2|TRBD1
CASSPWTGGLTEAFF
TGTGCCAGCAGCCCGTGGACAGGGGGTCTCACTGAAGCTTTCTTT
>few|TRBJ2-1|TRBV9|TRBD2
CASSAVLAEVNNEQFF
TGTGCCAGCAGCGCAGTACTAGCGGAGGTAAACAATGAGCAGTTCTTC